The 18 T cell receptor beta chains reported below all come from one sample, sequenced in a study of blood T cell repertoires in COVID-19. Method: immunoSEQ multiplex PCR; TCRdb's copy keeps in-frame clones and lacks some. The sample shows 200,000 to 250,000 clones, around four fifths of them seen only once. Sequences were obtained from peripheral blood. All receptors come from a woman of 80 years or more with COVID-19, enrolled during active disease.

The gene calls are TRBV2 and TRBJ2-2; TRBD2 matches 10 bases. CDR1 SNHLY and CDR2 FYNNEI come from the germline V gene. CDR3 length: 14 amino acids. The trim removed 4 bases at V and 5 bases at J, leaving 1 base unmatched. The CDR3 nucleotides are TGTGCCAGCAGTGGGACTAGCGGTACCGGGGAGCTGTTTTTT. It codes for CASSGTSGTGELFF.

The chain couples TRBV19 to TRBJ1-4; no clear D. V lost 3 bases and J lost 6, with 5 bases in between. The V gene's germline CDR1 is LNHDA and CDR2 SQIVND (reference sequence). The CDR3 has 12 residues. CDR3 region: CASSIPDEKLFF. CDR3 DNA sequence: TGTGCCAGTAGTATTCCGGATGAAAAACTGTTTTTT.

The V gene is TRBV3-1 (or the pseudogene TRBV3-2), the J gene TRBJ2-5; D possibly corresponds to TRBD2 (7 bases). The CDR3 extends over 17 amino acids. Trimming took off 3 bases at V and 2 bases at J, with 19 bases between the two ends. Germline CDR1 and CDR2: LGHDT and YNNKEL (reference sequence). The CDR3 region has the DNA TGTGCCAGCAGCCACCTCCTGGGGGGGCCAGGACAAGAGACCCAGTACTTC. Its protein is CASSHLLGGPGQETQYF.

CDR3 DNA sequence: TGTGCCAGCCATTCTCTGGGGCAGGGAGGCAACTATGGCTACACCTTC. It encodes CASHSLGQGGNYGYTF. This chain links TRBV9 with TRBJ1-2, with a possible D match to TRBD1 (5 bases). This CDR3 comprises 16 residues. Germline assignment: CDR1 SGDLS and CDR2 YYNGEE. V was shortened by 7 bases and J by 2 bases, with 21 bases between the two germline ends.

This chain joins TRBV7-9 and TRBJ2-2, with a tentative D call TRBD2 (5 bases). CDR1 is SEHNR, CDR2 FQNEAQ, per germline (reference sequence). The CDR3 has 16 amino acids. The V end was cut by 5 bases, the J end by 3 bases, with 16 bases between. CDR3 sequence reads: CASSPGLKVDTGELFF. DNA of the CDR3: TGTGCCAGCAGCCCTGGACTTAAGGTGGACACCGGGGAGCTGTTTTTT. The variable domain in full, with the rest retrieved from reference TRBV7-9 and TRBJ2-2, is DTGVSQNPRHKITKRGQNVTFRCDPISEHNRLYWYRQTLGQGPEFLTYFQNEAQLEKSRLLSDRFSAERPKGSFSTLEIQRTEQGDSAMYLCASSPGLKVDTGELFFGEGSRLTVL.

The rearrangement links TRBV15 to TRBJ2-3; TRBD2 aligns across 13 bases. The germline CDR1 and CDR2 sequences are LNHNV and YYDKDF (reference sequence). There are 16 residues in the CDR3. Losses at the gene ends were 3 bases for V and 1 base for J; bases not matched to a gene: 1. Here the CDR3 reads CATSRGTSGGTDTQYF. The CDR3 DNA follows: TGTGCCACCAGCAGGGGGACTAGCGGGGGCACAGATACGCAGTATTTT.

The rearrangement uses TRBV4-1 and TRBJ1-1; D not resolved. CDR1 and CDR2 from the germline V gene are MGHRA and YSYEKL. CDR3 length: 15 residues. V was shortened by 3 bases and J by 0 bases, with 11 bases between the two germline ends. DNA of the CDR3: TGCGCCAGCAGCCACGCCTTGCGGGTGAACACTGAAGCTTTCTTT. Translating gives CASSHALRVNTEAFF.

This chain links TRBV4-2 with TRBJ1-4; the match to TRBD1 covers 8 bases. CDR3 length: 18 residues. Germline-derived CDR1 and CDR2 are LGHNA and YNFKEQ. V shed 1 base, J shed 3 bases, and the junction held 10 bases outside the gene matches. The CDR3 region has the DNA TGTGCCAGCAGCCAAGCCCAGAACCAGGGGGCTGCTAATGAAAAACTGTTTTTT. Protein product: CASSQAQNQGAANEKLFF.

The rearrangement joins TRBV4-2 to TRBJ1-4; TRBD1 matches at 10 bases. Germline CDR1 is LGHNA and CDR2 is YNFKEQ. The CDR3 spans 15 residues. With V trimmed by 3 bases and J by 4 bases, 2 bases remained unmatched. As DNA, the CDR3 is TGTGCCAGCAGCCAGACAGGGGGCGGTAATGAAAAACTGTTTTTT. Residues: CASSQTGGGNEKLFF.

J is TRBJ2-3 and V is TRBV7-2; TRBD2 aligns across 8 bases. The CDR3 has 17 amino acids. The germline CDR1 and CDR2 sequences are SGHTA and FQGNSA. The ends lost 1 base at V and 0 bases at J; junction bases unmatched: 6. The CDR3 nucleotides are TGTGCCAGCAGCTTAGGCTTTTCGGGGGGGAGCACAGATACGCAGTATTTT. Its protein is CASSLGFSGGSTDTQYF.

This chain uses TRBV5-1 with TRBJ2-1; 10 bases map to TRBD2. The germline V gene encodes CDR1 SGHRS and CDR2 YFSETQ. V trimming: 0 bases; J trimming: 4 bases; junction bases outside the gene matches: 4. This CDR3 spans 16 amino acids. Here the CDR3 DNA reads TGCGCCAGCAGCTTGGTGCCAGCGGGGGGGTACAATGAGCAGTTCTTC. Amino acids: CASSLVPAGGYNEQFF.

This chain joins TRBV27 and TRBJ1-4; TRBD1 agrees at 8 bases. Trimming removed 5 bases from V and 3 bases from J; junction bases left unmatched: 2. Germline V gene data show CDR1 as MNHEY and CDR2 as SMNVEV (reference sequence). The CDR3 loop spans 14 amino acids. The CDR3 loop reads CASSRQGSNEKLFF. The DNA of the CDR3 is TGTGCCAGCAGTCGACAGGGGTCTAATGAAAAACTGTTTTTT.

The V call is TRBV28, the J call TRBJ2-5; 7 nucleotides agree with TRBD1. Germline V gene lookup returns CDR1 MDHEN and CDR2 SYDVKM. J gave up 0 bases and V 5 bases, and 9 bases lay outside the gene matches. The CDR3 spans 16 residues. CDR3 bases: TGTGCCAGCAGTGCGACCCTACAGGGGTACCAAGAGACCCAGTACTTC. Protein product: CASSATLQGYQETQYF.

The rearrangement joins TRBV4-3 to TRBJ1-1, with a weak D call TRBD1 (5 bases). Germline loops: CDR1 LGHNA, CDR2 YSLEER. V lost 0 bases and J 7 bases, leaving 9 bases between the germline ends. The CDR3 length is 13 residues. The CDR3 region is CASSQEGGGEAFF. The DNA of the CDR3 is TGCGCCAGCAGCCAAGAGGGGGGGGGTGAAGCTTTCTTT.

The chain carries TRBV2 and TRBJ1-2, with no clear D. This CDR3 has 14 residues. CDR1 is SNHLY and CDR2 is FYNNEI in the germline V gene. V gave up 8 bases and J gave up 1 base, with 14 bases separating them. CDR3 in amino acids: CASFPLGYNYGYTF. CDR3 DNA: TGTGCCAGCTTTCCTCTGGGCTATAACTATGGCTACACCTTC.

CDR3 sequence reads: CASRLGGRTEAFF. In nucleotides, the CDR3 is TGTGCCAGCAGGCTTGGGGGGAGAACTGAAGCTTTCTTT. The V and J genes are TRBV7-2 and TRBJ1-1; maybe TRBD1 (5 bases). V gave up 6 bases and J gave up 5 bases, with 13 bases separating them. The length of the CDR3 is 13 residues. The V gene's germline CDR1 is SGHTA and CDR2 FQGNSA. Using reference TRBV7-2 and TRBJ1-1 for the parts outside the CDR3, the full variable domain is GAGVSQSPSNKVTEKGKDVELRCDPISGHTALYWYRQSLGQGLEFLIYFQGNSAPDKSGLPSDRFSAERTGGSVSTLTIQRTQQEDSAVYLCASRLGGRTEAFFGQGTRLTVV.

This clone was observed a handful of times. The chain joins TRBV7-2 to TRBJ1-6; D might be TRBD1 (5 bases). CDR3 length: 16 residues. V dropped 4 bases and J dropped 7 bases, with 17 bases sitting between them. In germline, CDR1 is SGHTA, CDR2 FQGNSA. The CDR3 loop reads CASSSVGGSGNSPLHF. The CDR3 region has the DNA TGTGCCAGCAGCTCCGTGGGGGGTAGCGGAAATTCACCCCTCCACTTT.

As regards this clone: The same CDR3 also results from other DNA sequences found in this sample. The CDR3 region is CASSGSYEQYF. DNA of the CDR3: TGTGCCAGCAGTGGTAGCTACGAGCAGTACTTC. V is TRBV6-6 and J is TRBJ2-7; no clear D. The CDR3 covers 11 residues. The V end was cut by 5 bases, the J end by 3 bases, with 5 bases between. From germline, CDR1 is MNHNY and CDR2 SVGAGI (reference sequence).